The T cell receptor beta chain described here comes from a study of blood T cell repertoires in COVID-19. Study details: Spain, Italy and the United States supplied samples that represented acute and convalescent COVID-19.

Assay used: immunoSEQ multiplex PCR; TCRdb lists only in-frame clones, some missing. The sample carries roughly 150,000 clones, more than 70% recorded once. The CDR3 has 14 residues. Trimming took off 4 bases at V and 1 base at J, with 8 bases between the two ends. CDR1 and CDR2 (germline): MDHEN, SYDVKM. Sequences were obtained from peripheral blood. The J gene is TRBJ2-1, the V gene TRBV28, with D maybe TRBD2 (6 bases). The sequence was collected from an older woman who had recovered from COVID-19. Written as DNA, the CDR3 is TGTGCCAGCAGTTCCCGGGGGTCCTACAATGAGCAGTTCTTC. Its translation is CASSSRGSYNEQFF.